This TCR beta chain came from a study of blood T cell repertoires in COVID-19. Study background: T cells, B-cell-depleted T cells, or PBMCs supplied cDNA or gDNA.

The V segment lost 7 bases and the J segment 7 bases; nucleotides outside the gene matches: 4. This CDR3 region has 12 residues. CDR1 and CDR2 from the germline V gene are SNHLY and FYNNEI. This clone was observed once. Per the original data handling: Amplified reference gene primers provided the basis for estimating nucleated cell counts. Using immunoSEQ multiplex PCR, the repertoire was profiled, and TCRdb retains in-frame clones only, with some absent. That table supplies the V and J calls and clone size; D and trimming were determined from the DNA. The sample includes a few hundred thousand clones, 65% to 90% of them seen just once.

The chain has TRBV2 and TRBJ1-1; 9 bases agree with TRBD1. Sequenced material: peripheral blood. The clonotype comes from a man aged 50-60 years with active or convalescent COVID-19. CDR3: CASNRGLGEAFF. DNA for the CDR3: TGTGCCAGCAACAGGGGGCTCGGTGAAGCTTTCTTT.